The 27 T cell receptor beta chains listed next were all sequenced from one sample in a study of Graves' ophthalmopathy and Graves' hyperthyroidism. From RNA, the CDR3 regions of TCR beta chains were amplified and sequenced. The workflow started with a first-round RT-PCR run with HTBI primers and then moved on to a second-round multiplex PCR. A single record per CDR3 protein comes from TCRdb applying MiXCR to the multiplex PCR reads. The data show hundreds of thousands of distinct CDR3 sequences, around 20% seen once. Sequencing was done on a sample of peripheral blood. The receptors were gathered from a woman aged 18-29 years with stable Graves' hyperthyroidism.

This clonotype was detected ten times or more. This sequence joins TRBV19 and TRBJ1-1; D possibly corresponds to TRBD1 (5 bases). V gave up 4 bases and J gave up 2 bases, with 14 bases separating them. Germline assignment: CDR1 LNHDA and CDR2 SQIVND (reference sequence). CDR3 length: 15 residues. The CDR3 loop reads CASSTTMTANTEAFF. In nucleotides, the CDR3 is TGTGCCAGTAGTACCACCATGACAGCCAACACTGAAGCTTTCTTT.

The gene calls are TRBV6-2 or TRBV6-3 and TRBJ2-2, with 9 bases lining up with TRBD2. Per germline, CDR1 MNHEY and CDR2 SVGEGT. The CDR3 has 15 amino acids. With V trimmed by 6 bases and J by 7 bases, 9 bases remained unmatched. The CDR3 is CASSRLAERGGELFF. The CDR3 DNA sequence: TGTGCCAGCAGCAGACTAGCGGAGAGGGGCGGGGAGCTGTTTTTT.

This clonotype appeared many times. The V call is TRBV29-1, the J call TRBJ2-7, with D possibly being TRBD2 (6 bases). This CDR3 comprises 13 residues. Per the germline V gene, CDR1 is SQVTM and CDR2 is ANQGSEA. With 6 bases removed from V and 2 bases from J, the gap between germline ends came to 14 bases. Here the CDR3 reads CSVEGTEPYEQYF. CDR3 nucleotides: TGCAGCGTAGAGGGGACTGAACCCTACGAGCAGTACTTC.

This rearrangement joins TRBV15 to TRBJ1-1; D is undetermined. The germline V and J ends were trimmed by 3 bases and 5 bases, with 10 bases remaining between them. This CDR3 has 13 residues. In germline, CDR1 is LNHNV, CDR2 YYDKDF (reference sequence). The CDR3 protein is CATSSRPGTEAFF. Written as DNA, the CDR3 is TGTGCCACCAGCAGTCGCCCGGGTACTGAAGCTTTCTTT.

This clonotype was detected many times. V is TRBV12-3 or TRBV12-4 and J is TRBJ1-5; TRBD1 aligns across 10 bases. The CDR3 is 12 residues long. J was trimmed by 15 bases and V by 5 bases; bases with no gene match: 7. CDR3: CASSTDRGERHF. In DNA, the CDR3 is TGTGCCAGCAGTACGGACAGGGGGGAACGGCATTTT.

Ten or more counts support this clonotype. A much larger clone differs by one base, so this may be a read error. This chain connects TRBV7-8 to TRBJ2-7, with D unclear. V was shortened by 2 bases and J by 2 bases, with 7 bases between the two germline ends. CDR3 length: 13 amino acids. Per the germline V gene, CDR1 is SGHVS and CDR2 is FQNEAQ. CDR3 residues: CASSLLSPYEQYF. The CDR3 DNA follows: TGTGCCAGCAGCTTATTGAGCCCCTACGAGCAGTACTTC. Full variable domain (missing parts from reference TRBV7-8 and TRBJ2-7): GAGVSQSPRYKVAKRGQDVALRCDPISGHVSLFWYQQALGQGPEFLTYFQNEAQLDKSGLPSDRFFAERPEGSVSTLKIQRTQQEDSAVYLCASSLLSPYEQYFGPGTRLTVT.

This clonotype was seen at least ten times. V usage is TRBV12-3 or TRBV12-4 and J usage is TRBJ1-5; 7 bases map to TRBD1. The CDR3 has 15 residues. V trimming: 6 bases; J trimming: 2 bases; junction bases outside the gene matches: 7. The chain's CDR3 is CASSLGGGGNQPQHF. The CDR3 DNA is TGTGCCAGCAGCCTAGGGGGCGGAGGCAATCAGCCCCAGCATTTT.

This clonotype was detected ten times or more. DNA for the CDR3: TGTGCCAGCAGCTTGGAGGGCAGGGGTAATTCACCCCTCCACTTT. Translation: CASSLEGRGNSPLHF. The V call is TRBV28, the J call TRBJ1-6, with D perhaps matching TRBD1 (6 bases). Deletions cut 6 bases from V and 6 bases from J, with 15 bases between. CDR1 is MDHEN, CDR2 SYDVKM, per germline. The length of the CDR3 is 15 residues. Full variable domain (remainder filled in from reference TRBV28 and TRBJ1-6): DVKVTQSSRYLVKRTGEKVFLECVQDMDHENMFWYRQDPGLGLRLIYFSYDVKMKEKGDIPEGYSVSREKKERFSLILESASTNQTSMYLCASSLEGRGNSPLHFGNGTRLTVT.

This clonotype was observed at least ten times. The chain has TRBV6-1 and TRBJ2-7, with 7 bases lining up with TRBD1. J lost 3 bases, V lost 6 bases, and 8 bases had no gene match. CDR3 size: 14 residues. CDR1 and CDR2 from the germline V gene are MNHNS and SASEGT. CDR3 DNA: TGTGCCAGCAGGCTACGCCCAGGGGGCTACGAGCAGTACTTC. Translated, it gives CASRLRPGGYEQYF.

On this clonotype itself: This clone may be a read error of a much larger clone one base away. The genes are TRBV28 and TRBJ1-2; the D gene is possibly TRBD1 (6 bases). Germline V CDR1 and CDR2: MDHEN, SYDVKM. This CDR3 contains 14 residues. The CDR3 spells CASSLSGGPGGFTF. In DNA form, the CDR3 reads TGTGCCAGCAGTTTATCGGGGGGGCCGGGAGGCTTCACCTTC.

This clonotype was picked up many times. The chain carries TRBV4-1 and TRBJ1-1; no clear D. Germline CDR1 is MGHRA and CDR2 is YSYEKL. Deletions cut 1 base from V and 5 bases from J, with 14 bases between. The CDR3 runs 15 residues. CDR3 coding DNA: TGCGCCAGCAGCCAAGGAGGTCTAGGGAGGACTGAAGCTTTCTTT. Translated, it gives CASSQGGLGRTEAFF.

This clonotype was recorded at least ten times. The chain couples TRBV7-2 to TRBJ2-2, with D possibly TRBD1 on 6 matching bases. Per germline, CDR1 SGHTA and CDR2 FQGNSA. CDR3 length: 14 amino acids. V gave up 5 bases and J gave up 4 bases, with 11 bases separating them. The CDR3 sequence: CASSPRGFTGELFF. The CDR3 nucleotides are TGTGCCAGCAGCCCCAGGGGTTTCACCGGGGAGCTGTTTTTT.

This clonotype was seen at least ten times. The genes are TRBV12-3 or TRBV12-4 and TRBJ2-7, with D uncertain. Trimming cost V 4 bases and J 0 bases, with 4 bases left between them. This CDR3 has 12 residues. In nucleotides, the CDR3 is TGTGCCAGCAGTTGGGCCTCCTACGAGCAGTACTTC. As protein: CASSWASYEQYF.

This clonotype has at least ten counts. A junction boundary mismatches the germline segment, possibly from a read error. The chain has TRBV7-2 and TRBJ1-6, with 10 bases aligning to TRBD1. The CDR3 is 15 amino acids. From germline, CDR1 is SGHTA and CDR2 FQGNSA. This CDR3 reads CASSFDRGRSSPPHF. CDR3 DNA: TGTGCCAGCAGCTTCGACAGGGGGCGTTCTTCACCCCCCCACTTT. Full variable domain (remainder filled in from reference TRBV7-2 and TRBJ1-6): GAGVSQSPSNKVTEKGKDVELRCDPISGHTALYWYRQSLGQGLEFLIYFQGNSAPDKSGLPSDRFSAERTGGSVSTLTIQRTQQEDSAVYLCASSFDRGRSSPPHFGNGTRLTVT.

This clonotype was counted ten times or more. This chain connects TRBV27 to TRBJ2-7; no clear D. This CDR3 spans 10 amino acids. Germline V lookup: CDR1 MNHEY, CDR2 SMNVEV (reference sequence). V lost 7 bases and J lost 5, with 6 bases in between. The CDR3 nucleotides read TGTGCCAGCACCCGGCACGAGCAGTACTTC. This sequence encodes CASTRHEQYF.

This clonotype was detected many times. The genes are TRBV10-2 and TRBJ1-1; 9 nucleotides match TRBD1. The CDR3 length is 12 residues. Trimming cost V 6 bases and J 7 bases; bases outside gene matches: 3. The V gene's germline CDR1 is WSHSY and CDR2 SAAADI. This chain's CDR3 is CASRAGQGEAFF. CDR3 in DNA: TGCGCCAGCAGGGCGGGACAGGGTGAAGCTTTCTTT.

This clonotype came up a few times. The V and J genes are TRBV11-2 and TRBJ2-7; possibly TRBD2 for D (6 bases). V was shortened by 6 bases and J by 7 bases, with 25 bases between the two germline ends. Germline CDR1 SGHAT, CDR2 FQNNGV. CDR3 length equals 16 residues. Written as DNA, the CDR3 is TGTGCCAGCAGTATCTATACCGGGACTCGCCCCTTGGAGCAGTACTTC. Its protein is CASSIYTGTRPLEQYF. The full variable domain, in which reference TRBV11-2 and TRBJ2-7 provide the parts outside the CDR3, is EAGVAQSPRYKIIEKRQSVAFWCNPISGHATLYWYQQILGQGPKLLIQFQNNGVVDDSQLPKDRFSAERLKGVDSTLKIQPAKLEDSAVYLCASSIYTGTRPLEQYFGPGTRLTVT.

The sample holds many counts of this clonotype. The V gene is TRBV7-9, the J gene TRBJ1-2, with 7 bases matching TRBD1. V shed 7 bases, J shed 5 bases, and the junction held 19 bases outside the gene matches. The CDR3 contains 17 residues. Germline loops: CDR1 SEHNR, CDR2 FQNEAQ (reference sequence). CDR3 amino acids: CASTRGGTASRLYGYTF. CDR3 bases: TGTGCCAGCACCCGCGGGGGGACAGCCTCTCGCTTATATGGCTACACCTTC.

The J gene is TRBJ2-4, the V gene TRBV7-2, with 9 positions matching TRBD1. CDR1 SGHTA and CDR2 FQGNSA come from the germline V gene. This CDR3 contains 16 residues. V trimming: 4 bases; J trimming: 1 base; junction bases outside the gene matches: 5. The CDR3 DNA reads TGTGCCAGCAGCTGGACAGGGGTGGGGGCCAAAAACATTCAGTACTTC. This translates into CASSWTGVGAKNIQYF.

This clonotype was recorded at least ten times. The chain is built from TRBV6-1 and TRBJ2-1; TRBD2 agrees at 7 bases. The CDR3 consists of 16 residues. V was pared by 3 bases and J by 0 bases, with 5 bases of the junction left unmatched. Germline V gene sequence: CDR1 MNHNS, CDR2 SASEGT. The CDR3 sequence: CASSDWGGSSYNEQFF. Written as DNA, the CDR3 is TGTGCCAGCAGTGATTGGGGGGGAAGCTCCTACAATGAGCAGTTCTTC.

This clonotype appeared many times. The chain uses TRBV5-1 and TRBJ1-2; 9 bases align to TRBD1. The CDR3 consists of 15 residues. Trimming took 2 bases from V and 5 from J; bases not matched to a gene: 7. Germline V gene data show CDR1 as SGHRS and CDR2 as YFSETQ. The CDR3 loop reads CASSLPDRGRYGYTF. The CDR3 region has the DNA TGCGCCAGCAGCTTACCGGACAGGGGTCGATATGGCTACACCTTC.

The J gene is TRBJ2-7, the V gene TRBV28, with D tentatively TRBD2 (5 bases). The V gene lost 3 bases and the J gene lost 0 bases, with 15 bases spanning the gap. This CDR3 is built from 16 residues. Germline V gene sequence: CDR1 MDHEN, CDR2 SYDVKM. The CDR3 DNA is TGTGCCAGCAGTTTCGGTACGCTAGGGAGCTCCTACGAGCAGTACTTC. Protein sequence: CASSFGTLGSSYEQYF.

This clonotype has more than one count but fewer than ten. The gene calls are TRBV2 and TRBJ2-5; weak D call: TRBD2 (6 bases). Trimming took 5 bases from V and 4 from J, leaving 14 bases between them. Germline V gene lookup returns CDR1 SNHLY and CDR2 FYNNEI. The CDR3 length is 14 residues. CDR3: CASSTRDLGETQYF. CDR3 coding DNA: TGTGCCAGCAGTACCCGGGACTTAGGAGAGACCCAGTACTTC.

This clonotype was counted many times. V usage is TRBV9 and J usage is TRBJ2-7, with D hard to call. V lost 0 bases to trimming and J lost 1 base, with 14 bases between them. This CDR3 is built from 16 residues. Germline V gene lookup returns CDR1 SGDLS and CDR2 YYNGEE. The chain's CDR3 is CASSVDPRAPSYEQYF. CDR3 bases: TGTGCCAGCAGCGTAGATCCAAGAGCCCCTTCCTACGAGCAGTACTTC.

Points on this clonotype: A much larger clone differs by one base, so this may be a read error. The genes are TRBV4-3 and TRBJ2-5, with D unresolved. The germline V and J ends were trimmed by 0 bases and 7 bases, with 15 bases remaining between them. The length of the CDR3 is 15 residues. Germline CDR1 is LGHNA and CDR2 is YSLEER. As DNA, the CDR3 is TGCGCCAGCAGCCAAGACTGGTCAGCCCGGGTGACCCAGTACTTC. This codes for CASSQDWSARVTQYF.

This clonotype has ten or more counts. The chain uses TRBV20-1 and TRBJ1-6; the D gene is possibly TRBD1 (5 bases). The CDR3 sequence is 13 residues long. Germline-derived CDR1 and CDR2 are DFQATT and SNEGSKA (reference sequence). V was trimmed by 6 bases and J by 8 bases, leaving 14 bases between them. The CDR3 DNA sequence: TGCAGTGCCCAAGGGACGAGGGATTCACCCCTCCACTTT. This translates into CSAQGTRDSPLHF.

This chain connects TRBV7-2 to TRBJ2-7; 7 bases line up with TRBD1. Germline V lookup: CDR1 SGHTA, CDR2 FQGNSA. This CDR3 has 17 amino acids. V trimming: 3 bases; J trimming: 3 bases; junction bases outside the gene matches: 14. CDR3 nucleotides: TGTGCCAGCAGCTTGCGAACACCCCCGGGACAGATCTACGAGCAGTACTTC. It translates to CASSLRTPPGQIYEQYF.